This TCR beta chain was retrieved from a study of T cell responses to AZD1222 COVID-19 vaccine. Study-level findings and limits: Two AZD1222 administrations were followed by greater Spike-specific TCR breadth and depth. Seropositive AZD1222 recipients at baseline numbered only five or six. Only after the peak T cell response were repertoires sampled. Donor demographics were predominantly white British with a female majority; clonal diversity may be underestimated.

The repertoire was sequenced with immunoSEQ multiplex PCR; TCRdb's copy has only in-frame clones and lacks some. The top ten hold around 2.5% of the sample, which has 150,000 to 200,000 clones, around 87% seen once. Comments on this clone: Its antigen remains unidentified.

Losses at the gene ends were 5 bases for V and 1 base for J; bases not matched to a gene: 5. The germline V gene encodes CDR1 MNHEY and CDR2 SMNVEV (reference sequence). This CDR3 has 15 residues. The TCR originated in an adult in good health. The chain couples TRBV27 to TRBJ2-5; 9 bases map to TRBD1. Here the sequenced sample was peripheral blood, taken on day 0 of MenACWY control vaccination. This chain's CDR3 is CASSSRDRAQETQYF. The CDR3 DNA follows: TGTGCCAGCAGTAGCCGGGACAGGGCCCAAGAGACCCAGTACTTC.